Listed here is a single T cell receptor beta chain. Antigen: not known. Each CDR3 protein gets one entry after TCRdb re-called the 5' RACE reads with MiXCR. The sample lists 400,000 to 550,000 distinct CDR3 sequences, more than 20% occurring once. The data were taken from a study of T-cell memory formation after mild COVID-19. Turning to the study itself: Each donor largely had its own TCR clusters.

General study results and limits: Unconfirmed was the SARS-CoV-2 specificity of second-wave clones that peaked on day 37.

The sample taken for sequencing was PBMCs or a T cell subset sorted from them (not recorded which). This clonotype was sampled from an adult woman who had mild COVID-19 (a few samples of this study predate the infection). Cell type and time point are not known.

CDR3 residues: CASSETRLSYEQYF. The CDR3 DNA sequence: TGTGCCAGCAGTGAAACCAGATTATCCTACGAGCAGTACTTC. This chain links TRBV6-1 with TRBJ2-7; D is ambiguous. This CDR3 region has 14 residues. V was cut by 2 bases and J by 1 base, with 9 bases left in between. CDR1 MNHNS and CDR2 SASEGT come from the germline V gene.